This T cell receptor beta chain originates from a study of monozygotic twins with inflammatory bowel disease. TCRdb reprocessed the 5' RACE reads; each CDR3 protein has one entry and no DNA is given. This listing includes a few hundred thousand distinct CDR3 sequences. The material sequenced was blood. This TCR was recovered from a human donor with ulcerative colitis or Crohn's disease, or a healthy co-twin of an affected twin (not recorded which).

CDR3 amino acids: CSARDQLGSTDTQYF. V gene TRBV20-1 combines with J gene TRBJ2-3. This CDR3 has 15 amino acids. Per germline, CDR1 DFQATT and CDR2 SNEGSKA (reference sequence).